The entry that follows covers one T cell receptor beta chain sequence. Its antigen is unknown. These data belong to a study of cytomegalovirus exposure and HLA in healthy donors. Study-level findings and limits: According to the study, roughly 160 TCR beta chains were cytomegalovirus-associated. The authors confirmed in vitro that a few CMV-associated chains were specific for CMV antigens. According to an earlier analysis, most TCR beta V segments yielded productive rearrangements about 87% or about 30% of the time.

With 60 Vbeta and 13 Jbeta primers, the PCR was carried out. Produced via immunoSEQ multiplex PCR; TCRdb's table is partial and in-frame only. Here the sample spans some 150,000 clones, over 65% being singletons. The receptor comes from a middle-aged woman in good health and CMV-seronegative. The sample consisted of PBMCs.

The CDR3 bases are TGCAGCATTGGCGGGGACGGCTACACCTTC. This encodes CSIGGDGYTF. The gene calls are TRBV29-1 and TRBJ1-2, with D maybe TRBD1 (5 bases). V was pared by 8 bases and J by 8 bases, with 12 bases between. The CDR3 is 10 amino acids. Germline loops: CDR1 SQVTM, CDR2 ANQGSEA.